This TCR beta chain was sequenced in a study of T-cell memory formation after mild COVID-19. Overall study results and limits: Researchers report contracting CD4+ clones mostly in CM and EM, with CD8+ clones in EMRA. Prior to infection, memory already included some responding clones, suggesting cross-reactive memory joined.

This clonotype was observed a handful of times. The antigen remains undetermined. One entry per CDR3 protein results from TCRdb running MiXCR on the 5' RACE reads. The table lists 560,000 or so distinct CDR3 sequences, roughly 17% of them singletons. Germline-derived CDR1 and CDR2 are SGHTA and FQGTGA. J lost 0 bases, V lost 4 bases, and 9 bases had no gene match. This CDR3 is built from 17 residues. The clonotype originates from an adult woman who had mild COVID-19 (a few samples of this study predate the infection). Cell type and time point are not known. The V gene is TRBV7-3, the J gene TRBJ1-1, with 9 bases lining up with TRBD1. Sequencing was done on a sample of PBMCs or a T cell subset sorted from them (not recorded which). The CDR3 region has the DNA TGTGCCAGCAGCTCCTGGACAGGGGCTCTCGTGAACACTGAAGCTTTCTTT. It translates to CASSSWTGALVNTEAFF.